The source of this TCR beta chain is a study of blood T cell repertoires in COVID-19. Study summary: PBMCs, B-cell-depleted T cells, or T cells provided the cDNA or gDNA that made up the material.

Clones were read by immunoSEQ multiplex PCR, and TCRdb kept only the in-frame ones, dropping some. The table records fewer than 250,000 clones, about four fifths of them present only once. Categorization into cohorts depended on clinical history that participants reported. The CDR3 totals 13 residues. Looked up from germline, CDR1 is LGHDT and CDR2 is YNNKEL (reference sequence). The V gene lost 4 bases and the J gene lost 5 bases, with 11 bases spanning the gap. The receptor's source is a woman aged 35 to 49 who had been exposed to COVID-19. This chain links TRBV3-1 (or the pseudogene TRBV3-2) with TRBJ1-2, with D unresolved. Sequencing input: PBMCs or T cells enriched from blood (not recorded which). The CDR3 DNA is TGTGCCAGCAGCCCAGATCAGGTGTATGGCTACACCTTC. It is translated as CASSPDQVYGYTF.